The source of this TCR beta chain is a study of OX40 agonist ivuxolimab in advanced cancers. Assay used: immunoSEQ multiplex PCR; TCRdb lists only in-frame clones, some missing. The sample records more than 100,000 clones, around 93% being singletons. CDR1 SGHVS and CDR2 FQNEAQ come from the germline V gene. The CDR3 is made up of 11 amino acids. Trimming stripped 5 bases from V and 16 bases from J, with 15 bases between. Source: CD4+ or CD8+ T cells sorted from blood, taken in a trial of the OX40 agonist ivuxolimab. The V call is TRBV7-8, the J call TRBJ2-1; maybe TRBD2 (6 bases). The clonotype comes from an adult with an advanced solid tumor such as melanoma, head and neck, liver or kidney cancer. The DNA of the CDR3 is TGTGCCAGCAGCAGACTAGAAGTCCAATTCTTC. It specifies CASSRLEVQFF.